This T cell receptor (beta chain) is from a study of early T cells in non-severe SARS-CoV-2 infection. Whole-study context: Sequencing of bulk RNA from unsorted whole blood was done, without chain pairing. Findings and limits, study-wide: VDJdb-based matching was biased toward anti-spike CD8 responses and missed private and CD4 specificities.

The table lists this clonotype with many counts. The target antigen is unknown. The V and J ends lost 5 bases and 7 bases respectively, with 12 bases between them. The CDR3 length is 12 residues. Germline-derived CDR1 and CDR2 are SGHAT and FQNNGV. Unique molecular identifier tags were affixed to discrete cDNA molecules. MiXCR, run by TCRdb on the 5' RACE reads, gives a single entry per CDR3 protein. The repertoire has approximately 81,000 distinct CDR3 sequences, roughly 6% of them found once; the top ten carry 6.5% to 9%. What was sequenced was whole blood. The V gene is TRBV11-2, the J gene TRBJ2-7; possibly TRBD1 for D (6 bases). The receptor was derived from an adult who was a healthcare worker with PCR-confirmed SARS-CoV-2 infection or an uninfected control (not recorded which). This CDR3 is CASSRRGVEQYF. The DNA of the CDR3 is TGTGCCAGCAGCCGCAGGGGTGTGGAGCAGTACTTC.